These 10 T cell receptor beta chains came from one sample sequenced in a study of shared clonotypes between healthy human individuals. Using immunoSEQ multiplex PCR, the repertoire was profiled, and TCRdb retains in-frame clones only, with some absent. Of 450,000 to 600,000 clones detected, roughly 85% appear once; the ten largest clones hold 12%. The sequenced sample consisted of PBMCs. Receptors originate from a woman aged 40-49 years in good health. Some clones in this sample may be carry-over from other donors' samples.

V usage is TRBV27 and J usage is TRBJ2-1; 8 positions match TRBD2. The CDR3 runs to 16 residues. The V gene end was trimmed by 8 bases and the J gene end by 5 bases; junction bases not matched to a gene: 14. Germline V gene lookup returns CDR1 MNHEY and CDR2 SMNVEV (reference sequence). The CDR3 loop reads CASAEFGAGGNNEQFF. The CDR3 DNA is TGTGCCAGCGCCGAGTTCGGGGCGGGAGGTAACAATGAGCAGTTCTTC.

In this sample, this clone turned up a few times. The J gene is TRBJ1-1, the V gene TRBV19; D gene ambiguous. Trimming took 2 bases from V and 1 from J, leaving 14 bases between them. CDR3 length equals 16 residues. The germline V gene encodes CDR1 LNHDA and CDR2 SQIVND (reference sequence). CDR3 sequence reads: CASSILAGAKNTEAFF. The CDR3, as DNA: TGTGCCAGTAGTATATTAGCGGGAGCCAAGAACACTGAAGCTTTCTTT.

J is TRBJ2-7 and V is TRBV7-2, with 10 bases lining up with TRBD2. The germline CDR1 and CDR2 sequences are SGHTA and FQGNSA. This CDR3 has 16 amino acids. Germline trimming cut 0 bases from V and 3 bases from J; bases unmatched to any gene: 5. The DNA of the CDR3 is TGTGCCAGCAGCTTAGCAATTGCTAGCGGGAGCTACGAGCAGTACTTC. This codes for CASSLAIASGSYEQYF. The entire variable domain, with the rest obtained from reference TRBV7-2 and TRBJ2-7, is as follows: GAGVSQSPSNKVTEKGKDVELRCDPISGHTALYWYRQSLGQGLEFLIYFQGNSAPDKSGLPSDRFSAERTGGSVSTLTIQRTQQEDSAVYLCASSLAIASGSYEQYFGPGTRLTVT.

The chain employs TRBV5-4 and TRBJ2-5, with TRBD2 as a possible D gene (5 bases). Trimming stripped 2 bases from V and 5 bases from J, with 7 bases between. CDR3 size: 12 residues. The germline V gene has CDR1 SGHNT and CDR2 YYREEE (reference sequence). The CDR3 DNA is TGTGCCAGCAGCTTCTGGAGGGAGACCCAGTACTTC. Its translation: CASSFWRETQYF.

CDR3 DNA: TGTGCCAGCAGCCAACGCTTGGGGGTCGCCACTGAAGCTTTCTTT. It translates to CASSQRLGVATEAFF. The gene calls are TRBV11-2 and TRBJ1-1; the D gene is possibly TRBD1 (5 bases). The CDR3 runs to 15 residues. The germline V and J ends were trimmed by 5 bases and 4 bases, with 17 bases remaining between them. The germline V gene encodes CDR1 SGHAT and CDR2 FQNNGV.

The chain uses TRBV5-1 and TRBJ1-1, with D uncertain. V was cut by 0 bases and J by 1 base, with 13 bases left in between. This CDR3 has 16 residues. In germline, CDR1 is SGHRS, CDR2 YFSETQ. CDR3 sequence (DNA): TGCGCCAGCAGCTTGGAGGCGGGCGTAGGGAACACTGAAGCTTTCTTT. It translates to CASSLEAGVGNTEAFF.

The chain couples TRBV30 to TRBJ1-1, with D tentatively TRBD1 (5 bases). Germline CDR1 is GTSNPN and CDR2 is SVGIG (reference sequence). Trimming cost V 2 bases and J 6 bases, with 10 bases left between them. The CDR3 is 12 amino acids. CDR3 in amino acids: CAWSIGGAEAFF. The CDR3 DNA sequence: TGTGCCTGGAGTATAGGAGGGGCTGAAGCTTTCTTT.

The chain is built from TRBV18 and TRBJ2-1, with TRBD2 matching 10 bases. The CDR3 consists of 15 residues. In germline, CDR1 is KGHSH, CDR2 LQKENI. The trim removed 6 bases at V and 1 base at J, leaving 3 bases unmatched. DNA for the CDR3: TGTGCCAGCTCCTCTAGCGGGAGTTCCTACAATGAGCAGTTCTTC. Translating it yields CASSSSGSSYNEQFF.

The CDR3 loop reads CASRSGSGDRNQPQHF. DNA for the CDR3: TGTGCCAGCCGGAGCGGATCAGGGGATCGCAATCAGCCCCAGCATTTT. J is TRBJ1-5 and V is TRBV2, with D perhaps matching TRBD1 (6 bases). This CDR3 spans 16 amino acids. Germline-derived CDR1 and CDR2 are SNHLY and FYNNEI. Deletions cut 8 bases from V and 2 bases from J, with 19 bases between.

The V call is TRBV4-2, the J call TRBJ2-7; 7 bases are a match to TRBD2. Germline CDR1 reads LGHNA; CDR2 reads YNFKEQ. This CDR3 has 19 amino acids. The V gene end was trimmed by 2 bases and the J gene end by 0 bases; junction bases not matched to a gene: 16. The CDR3 coding sequence is TGTGCCAGCAGCCAATGGGGCCCTCATTTAGCGGGCAGCTCCTACGAGCAGTACTTC. This encodes CASSQWGPHLAGSSYEQYF.